This TCR beta chain was captured in a study of blood T cell repertoires in COVID-19. The method was immunoSEQ multiplex PCR; TCRdb's version includes in-frame clones alone and lacks a portion of them. Of roughly 170,000 clones in the sample, about nine tenths are singletons; the top ten hold more than 20%. The sequence was obtained from a man in his 70s with active or convalescent COVID-19. The sample comprised peripheral blood.

The CDR3 loop is CASSLGGDGYTF. For the CDR3, the DNA is TGTGCCAGCAGCTTAGGGGGGGATGGCTACACCTTC. This sequence joins TRBV7-8 and TRBJ1-2; D might be TRBD1 (5 bases). Trimming removed 1 base from V and 6 bases from J, with 6 bases in between. The CDR3 is made up of 12 amino acids. Germline-derived CDR1 and CDR2 are SGHVS and FQNEAQ.